The 16 T cell receptor beta chains given below trace back to one sample, sequenced in a study of blood T cell repertoires in COVID-19. Sequencing used immunoSEQ multiplex PCR; TCRdb keeps in-frame clones, though not all of them. The sample shows over 250,000 clones, approximately 87% of them seen only once. Specimen: PBMCs or T cells enriched from blood (not recorded which). The receptors here all came from a woman in her 30s who had recovered from COVID-19.

The V gene is TRBV21-1, the J gene TRBJ2-7; TRBD2, as called in the table, went unchecked against the DNA. TRBV21-1 is noted as a pseudogene. This CDR3 has 10 residues. CDR3 DNA sequence: TGTGCCAGCAGCAAAGCCGAGGGGTACTTC. Translation gives CASSKAEGYF.

This clone was recorded only once. This chain links TRBV11-3 with TRBJ2-3; 12 bases line up with TRBD2. This CDR3 spans 18 amino acids. The junction had 9 bases not matched to a gene; V was cut back by 4 bases and J by 1 base. CDR1 and CDR2 (germline): SGHNT, YENEEA. The CDR3 DNA reads as TGTGCCAGCAGCTCCCTAGCGGGGGGGCCTTTCGGCACAGATACGCAGTATTTT. It yields the protein CASSSLAGGPFGTDTQYF.

This clone showed up just a few times. The V and J genes are TRBV9 and TRBJ2-3; TRBD2 matches at 10 bases. CDR1 is SGDLS and CDR2 is YYNGEE in the germline V gene. The CDR3 is 19 amino acids. The trim removed 3 bases at V and 4 bases at J, leaving 17 bases unmatched. This CDR3 is CASSAHRASGGAFADTQYF. CDR3 DNA: TGTGCCAGCAGCGCCCACCGGGCCAGCGGGGGGGCATTCGCAGATACGCAGTATTTT. Complete variable domain (other parts from reference TRBV9 and TRBJ2-3): DSGVTQTPKHLITATGQRVTLRCSPRSGDLSVYWYQQSLDQGLQFLIQYYNGEERAKGNILERFSAQQFPDLHSELNLSSLELGDSALYFCASSAHRASGGAFADTQYFGPGTRLTVL.

V is TRBV25-1 and J is TRBJ2-7; D may be TRBD1 (5 bases). There are 13 residues in the CDR3. Germline CDR1 is MGHDK and CDR2 is SYGVNS. Trimming took off 6 bases at V and 0 bases at J, with 9 bases between the two ends. This CDR3 is CASRVDNSYEQYF. CDR3 nucleotide sequence: TGTGCCAGCAGGGTGGACAACTCCTACGAGCAGTACTTC.

The chain combines TRBV7-9 with TRBJ2-1; 8 bases match TRBD1. The CDR3 has 18 amino acids. V lost 5 bases and J lost 6; bases outside the gene matches: 18. Germline CDR1 SEHNR, CDR2 FQNEAQ (reference sequence). In nucleotides, the CDR3 is TGTGCCAGCAGCCACACAGGGGGTATGGAACCATGGAGCAATGAGCAGTTCTTC. Protein: CASSHTGGMEPWSNEQFF.

The chain is built from TRBV12-3 or TRBV12-4 and TRBJ1-6; D is undetermined. This CDR3 spans 12 amino acids. Trimming took 7 bases from V and 4 from J, leaving 5 bases between them. The CDR3 DNA reads as TGTGCCAGCACTATTTATAATTCACCCCTCCACTTT. It is translated as CASTIYNSPLHF.

The CDR3 DNA reads as TGTGCCAGCAGTTACCCAGGGACTAGTCGGGAGACCCAGTACTTC. It translates to CASSYPGTSRETQYF. The rearrangement uses TRBV6-5 and TRBJ2-5, with 8 bases that match TRBD2. After removal of 2 bases from V and 5 bases from J, the junction contained 7 bases not matched to a gene. Per the germline V gene, CDR1 is MNHEY and CDR2 is SVGAGI. The CDR3 is 15 residues long.

This rearrangement joins TRBV18 to TRBJ1-1; 7 bases line up with TRBD1. This CDR3 has 16 amino acids. V was clipped by 3 bases and J by 4 bases; unmatched bases: 11. Germline CDR1 is KGHSH and CDR2 is LQKENI. As DNA, the CDR3 is TGTGCCAGCTCACCCAGCTTTGACAGGGCGGGCACTGAAGCTTTCTTT. It codes for CASSPSFDRAGTEAFF. The whole variable domain, filled in from reference TRBV18 and TRBJ1-1, reads NAGVMQNPRHLVRRRGQEARLRCSPMKGHSHVYWYRQLPEEGLKFMVYLQKENIIDESGMPKERFSAEFPKEGPSILRIQQVVRGDSAAYFCASSPSFDRAGTEAFFGQGTRLTVV.

This chain links TRBV7-3 with TRBJ2-5, with TRBD1 as a possible D gene (6 bases). V was shortened by 4 bases and J by 5 bases, with 11 bases between the two germline ends. Per germline, CDR1 SGHTA and CDR2 FQGTGA. The CDR3 consists of 13 residues. The CDR3 nucleotides are TGTGCCAGCAGCTGGGATAGGGGGGAGACCCAGTACTTC. Its translation is CASSWDRGETQYF.

CDR3 in amino acids: CSVEAGGSNEQFF. The CDR3 nucleotides read TGCAGCGTTGAAGCGGGGGGTTCAAATGAGCAGTTCTTC. The chain is built from TRBV29-1 and TRBJ2-1; 7 nucleotides line up with TRBD2. The CDR3 extends over 13 amino acids. The germline gives CDR1 SQVTM, CDR2 ANQGSEA. J lost 7 bases, V lost 1 base, and 4 bases had no gene match.

The chain recombines TRBV27 with TRBJ1-6; tentatively, D is TRBD1 (5 bases). CDR1 MNHEY and CDR2 SMNVEV come from the germline V gene (reference sequence). The CDR3 extends over 12 amino acids. Between the trimmed V and J ends, which lost 8 bases and 13 bases, there was a span of 15 bases. CDR3 DNA sequence: TGTGCCAGCGCCAACCCAGGGAGGCCCCTCCACTTT. Its protein is CASANPGRPLHF.

The chain links TRBV28 to TRBJ2-3; 9 bases are a match to TRBD2. CDR3 length: 15 amino acids. Germline lookup yields CDR1 MDHEN and CDR2 SYDVKM. Germline trimming cut 4 bases from V and 6 bases from J; bases unmatched to any gene: 8. The DNA for the CDR3 is TGTGCCAGCAGTTCCGGCGGGGGGGAGTGGGATACGCAGTATTTT. It encodes CASSSGGGEWDTQYF.

J is TRBJ1-2 and V is TRBV29-1, with 7 bases matching TRBD1. The CDR3 length is 14 residues. V shed 7 bases, J shed 4 bases, and the junction held 12 bases outside the gene matches. Germline V CDR1 and CDR2: SQVTM, ANQGSEA. CDR3 DNA: TGCAGCGCAGCCGGGACAGCTGAAAGCTATGGCTACACCTTC. Translated, it gives CSAAGTAESYGYTF.

This clone turned up a few times. The chain combines TRBV6-5 with TRBJ1-6, with TRBD1 matching 9 bases. This CDR3 is built from 14 residues. Per the germline V gene, CDR1 is MNHEY and CDR2 is SVGAGI. The DNA for the CDR3 is TGTTCACATTATAACAGGGGGCGCGGATCACCCCTCCACTTT. This sequence encodes CSHYNRGRGSPLHF.

The V and J genes are TRBV6-5 and TRBJ1-1, with 8 bases that match TRBD1. Germline CDR1 MNHEY, CDR2 SVGAGI. The CDR3 is 16 amino acids. Trimming took 0 bases from V and 0 from J; bases not matched to a gene: 3. CDR3: CASSYSQGALNTEAFF. CDR3 nucleotide sequence: TGTGCCAGCAGTTACTCCCAGGGGGCCCTGAACACTGAAGCTTTCTTT.

V and J are TRBV9 and TRBJ2-1, with D tentatively TRBD1 (6 bases). This CDR3 contains 14 residues. From germline, CDR1 is SGDLS and CDR2 YYNGEE. The V gene lost 0 bases and the J gene lost 8 bases, with 12 bases spanning the gap. In DNA, the CDR3 is TGTGCCAGCAGCGTAGGTTCAGGGGAGCATGAGCAGTTCTTC. Translated: CASSVGSGEHEQFF.